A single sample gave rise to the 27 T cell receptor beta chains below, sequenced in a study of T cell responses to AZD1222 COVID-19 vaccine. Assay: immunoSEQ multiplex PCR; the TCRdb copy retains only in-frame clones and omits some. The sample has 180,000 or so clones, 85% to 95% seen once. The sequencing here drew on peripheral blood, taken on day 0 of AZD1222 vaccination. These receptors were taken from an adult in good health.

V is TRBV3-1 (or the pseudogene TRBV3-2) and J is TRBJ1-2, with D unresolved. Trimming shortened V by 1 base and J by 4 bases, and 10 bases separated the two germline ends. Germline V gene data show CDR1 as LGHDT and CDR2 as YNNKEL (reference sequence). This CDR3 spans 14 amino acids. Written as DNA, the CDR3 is TGTGCCAGCAGCCAAGCGGGCAGCTTCTATGGCTACACCTTC. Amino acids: CASSQAGSFYGYTF.

CDR3 DNA sequence: TGTGCCAGCAGTGAAGGAGGGTCATTCAGCAATCAGCCCCAGCATTTT. Its translation: CASSEGGSFSNQPQHF. The genes are TRBV6-1 and TRBJ1-5; D not resolved. There are 16 residues in the CDR3. The germline V gene has CDR1 MNHNS and CDR2 SASEGT. Trimming left V 1 base short and J 1 base short, with 11 bases between.

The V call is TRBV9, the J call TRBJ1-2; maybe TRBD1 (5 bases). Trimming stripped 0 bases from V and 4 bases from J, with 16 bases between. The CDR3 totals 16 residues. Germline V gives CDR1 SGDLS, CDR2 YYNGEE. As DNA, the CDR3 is TGTGCCAGCAGCGTAGACGGGACTTCACGCGGCTATGGCTACACCTTC. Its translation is CASSVDGTSRGYGYTF. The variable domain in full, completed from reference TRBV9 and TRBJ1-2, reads DSGVTQTPKHLITATGQRVTLRCSPRSGDLSVYWYQQSLDQGLQFLIQYYNGEERAKGNILERFSAQQFPDLHSELNLSSLELGDSALYFCASSVDGTSRGYGYTFGSGTRLTVV.

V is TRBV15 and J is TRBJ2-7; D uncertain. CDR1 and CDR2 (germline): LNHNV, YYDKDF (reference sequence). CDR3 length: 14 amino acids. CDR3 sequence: CATRAGPPIYEQYF. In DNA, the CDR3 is TGTGCGACAAGGGCCGGGCCCCCGATATACGAGCAGTACTTC.

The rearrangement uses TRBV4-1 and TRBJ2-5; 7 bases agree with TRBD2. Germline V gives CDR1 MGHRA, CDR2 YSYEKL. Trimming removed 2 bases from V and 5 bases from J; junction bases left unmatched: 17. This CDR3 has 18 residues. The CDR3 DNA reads TGCGCCAGCAGCCAAAAGCCGGAATTGGCGGGAGTCAGGGAGACCCAGTACTTC. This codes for CASSQKPELAGVRETQYF.

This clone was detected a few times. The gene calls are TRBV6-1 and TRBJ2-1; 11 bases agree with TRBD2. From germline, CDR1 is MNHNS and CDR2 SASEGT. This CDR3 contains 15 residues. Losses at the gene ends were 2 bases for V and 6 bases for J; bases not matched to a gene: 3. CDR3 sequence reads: CASSEIAGGGNEQFF. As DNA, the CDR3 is TGTGCCAGCAGTGAAATAGCGGGAGGGGGCAATGAGCAGTTCTTC.

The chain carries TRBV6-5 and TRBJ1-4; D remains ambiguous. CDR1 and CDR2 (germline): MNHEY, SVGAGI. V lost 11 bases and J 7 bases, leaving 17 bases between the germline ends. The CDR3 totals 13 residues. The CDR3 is CAAGSGYGEKLFF. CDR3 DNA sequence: TGTGCCGCCGGGTCCGGGTACGGTGAAAAACTGTTTTTT.

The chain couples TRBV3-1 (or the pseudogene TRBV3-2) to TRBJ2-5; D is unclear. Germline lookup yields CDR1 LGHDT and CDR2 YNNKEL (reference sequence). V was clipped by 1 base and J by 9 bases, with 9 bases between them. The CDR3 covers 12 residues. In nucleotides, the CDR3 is TGTGCCAGCAGCCAAGGCCTCTTGGCCCAGTACTTC. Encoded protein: CASSQGLLAQYF.

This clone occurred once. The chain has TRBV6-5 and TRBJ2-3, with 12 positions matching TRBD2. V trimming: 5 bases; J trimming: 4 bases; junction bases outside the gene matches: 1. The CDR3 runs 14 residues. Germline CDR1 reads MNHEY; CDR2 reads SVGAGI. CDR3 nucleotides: TGTGCCAGCAGTCTAGCGGGAGGGTCAGATACGCAGTATTTT. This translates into CASSLAGGSDTQYF.

CDR3 in DNA: TGTGCCAGTATAACGTCAGGGAAGGGCTATGGCTACACCTTC. It is translated as CASITSGKGYGYTF. J is TRBJ1-2 and V is TRBV19, with a weak D call TRBD1 (5 bases). The CDR3 loop spans 14 amino acids. V shed 7 bases and J shed 4 bases, with 16 bases lying between them. The germline V gene has CDR1 LNHDA and CDR2 SQIVND (reference sequence).

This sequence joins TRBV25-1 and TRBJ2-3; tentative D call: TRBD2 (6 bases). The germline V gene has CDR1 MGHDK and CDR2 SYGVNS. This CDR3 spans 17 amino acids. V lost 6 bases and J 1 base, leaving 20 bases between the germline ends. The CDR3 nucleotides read TGTGCCAGCAGGGATGGCCTGGGGGGTGGGGGCACAGATACGCAGTATTTT. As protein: CASRDGLGGGGTDTQYF.

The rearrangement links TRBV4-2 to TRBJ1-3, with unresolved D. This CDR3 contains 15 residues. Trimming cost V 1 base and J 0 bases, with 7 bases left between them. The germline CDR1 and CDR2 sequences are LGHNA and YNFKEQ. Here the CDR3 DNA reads TGTGCCAGCAGCCAAGTCTTAAGCTCTGGAAACACCATATATTTT. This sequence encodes CASSQVLSSGNTIYF.

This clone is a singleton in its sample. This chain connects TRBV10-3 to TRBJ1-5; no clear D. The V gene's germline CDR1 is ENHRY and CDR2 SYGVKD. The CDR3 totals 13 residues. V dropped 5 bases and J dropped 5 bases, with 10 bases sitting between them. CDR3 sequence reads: CAISTGQDQPQHF. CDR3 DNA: TGTGCCATCAGTACCGGGCAAGATCAGCCCCAGCATTTT.

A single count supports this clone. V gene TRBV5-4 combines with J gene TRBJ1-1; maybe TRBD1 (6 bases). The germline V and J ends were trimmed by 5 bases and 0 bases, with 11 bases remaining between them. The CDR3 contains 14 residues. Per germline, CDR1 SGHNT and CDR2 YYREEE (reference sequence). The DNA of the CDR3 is TGTGCCAGCAGTAAGGGGGGCCTGAACACTGAAGCTTTCTTT. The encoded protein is CASSKGGLNTEAFF.

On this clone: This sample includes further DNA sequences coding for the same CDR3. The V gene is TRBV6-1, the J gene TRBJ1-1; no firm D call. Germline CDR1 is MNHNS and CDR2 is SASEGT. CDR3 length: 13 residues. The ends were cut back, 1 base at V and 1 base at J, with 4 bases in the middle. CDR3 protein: CASSEDRNTEAFF. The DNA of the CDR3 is TGTGCCAGCAGTGAAGACAGGAACACTGAAGCTTTCTTT.

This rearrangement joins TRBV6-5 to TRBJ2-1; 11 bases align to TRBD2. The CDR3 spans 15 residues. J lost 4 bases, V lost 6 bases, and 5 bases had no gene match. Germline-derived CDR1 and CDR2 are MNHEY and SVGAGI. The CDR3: CASRPGTSGYNEQFF. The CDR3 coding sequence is TGTGCCAGCAGGCCCGGGACTAGCGGATACAATGAGCAGTTCTTC.

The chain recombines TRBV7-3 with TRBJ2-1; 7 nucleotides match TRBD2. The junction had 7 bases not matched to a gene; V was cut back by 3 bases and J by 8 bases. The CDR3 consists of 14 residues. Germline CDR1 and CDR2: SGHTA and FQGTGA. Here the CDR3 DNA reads TGTGCCAGCAGCTTCCTCGGGGGGTATTATGAGCAGTTCTTC. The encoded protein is CASSFLGGYYEQFF.

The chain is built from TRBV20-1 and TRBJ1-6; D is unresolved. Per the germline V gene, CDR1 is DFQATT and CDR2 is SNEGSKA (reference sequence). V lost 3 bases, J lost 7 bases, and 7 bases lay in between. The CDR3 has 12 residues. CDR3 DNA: TGCAGTGCTAGTCCCGGCAATTCACCCCTCCACTTT. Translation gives CSASPGNSPLHF.

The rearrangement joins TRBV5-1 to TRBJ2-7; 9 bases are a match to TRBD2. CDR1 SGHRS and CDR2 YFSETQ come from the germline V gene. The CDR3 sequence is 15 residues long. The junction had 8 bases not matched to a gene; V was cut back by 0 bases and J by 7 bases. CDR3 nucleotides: TGCGCCAGCAGCTTGGCCGCGGGAGGGCCGGATGAGCAGTACTTC. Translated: CASSLAAGGPDEQYF.

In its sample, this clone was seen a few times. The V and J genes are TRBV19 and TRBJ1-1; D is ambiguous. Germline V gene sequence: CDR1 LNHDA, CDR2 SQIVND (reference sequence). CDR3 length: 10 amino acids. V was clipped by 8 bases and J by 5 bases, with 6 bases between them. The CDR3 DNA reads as TGTGCCAGTGAAGGGACTGAAGCTTTCTTT. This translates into CASEGTEAFF. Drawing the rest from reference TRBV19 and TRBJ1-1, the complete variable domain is DGGITQSPKYLFRKEGQNVTLSCEQNLNHDAMYWYRQDPGQGLRLIYYSQIVNDFQKGDIAEGYSVSREKKESFPLTVTSAQKNPTAFYLCASEGTEAFFGQGTRLTVV.

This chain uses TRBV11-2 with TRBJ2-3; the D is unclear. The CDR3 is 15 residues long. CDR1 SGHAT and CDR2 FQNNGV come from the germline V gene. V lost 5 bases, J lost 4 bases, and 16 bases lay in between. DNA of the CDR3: TGTGCCAGCAGCCCCACCATGGGAATGGCAGATACGCAGTATTTT. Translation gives CASSPTMGMADTQYF.

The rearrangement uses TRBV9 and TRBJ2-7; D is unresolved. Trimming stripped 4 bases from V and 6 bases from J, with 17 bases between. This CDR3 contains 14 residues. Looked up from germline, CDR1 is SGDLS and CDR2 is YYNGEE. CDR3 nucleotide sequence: TGTGCCAGCAGCCAAAGGGCCCAGGTAGGCGAGCAGTACTTC. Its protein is CASSQRAQVGEQYF. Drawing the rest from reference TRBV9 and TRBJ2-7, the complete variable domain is DSGVTQTPKHLITATGQRVTLRCSPRSGDLSVYWYQQSLDQGLQFLIQYYNGEERAKGNILERFSAQQFPDLHSELNLSSLELGDSALYFCASSQRAQVGEQYFGPGTRLTVT.

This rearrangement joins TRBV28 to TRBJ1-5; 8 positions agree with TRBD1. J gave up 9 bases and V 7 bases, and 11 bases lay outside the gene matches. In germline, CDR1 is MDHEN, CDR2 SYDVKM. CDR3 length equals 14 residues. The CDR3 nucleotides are TGTGCCAGCATACCCGGGACAGGCCCAGGGCCCCAGCATTTT. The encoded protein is CASIPGTGPGPQHF. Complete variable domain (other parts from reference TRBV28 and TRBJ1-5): DVKVTQSSRYLVKRTGEKVFLECVQDMDHENMFWYRQDPGLGLRLIYFSYDVKMKEKGDIPEGYSVSREKKERFSLILESASTNQTSMYLCASIPGTGPGPQHFGDGTRLSIL.

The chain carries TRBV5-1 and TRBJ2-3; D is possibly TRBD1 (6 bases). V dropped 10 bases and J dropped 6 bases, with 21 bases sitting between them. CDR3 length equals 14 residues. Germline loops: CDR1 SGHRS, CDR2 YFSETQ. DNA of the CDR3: TGCGCCGGGTCCACAGGGTTGGCCGGGGATACGCAGTATTTT. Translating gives CAGSTGLAGDTQYF. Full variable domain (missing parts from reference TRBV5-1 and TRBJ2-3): KAGVTQTPRYLIKTRGQQVTLSCSPISGHRSVSWYQQTPGQGLQFLFEYFSETQRNKGNFPGRFSGRQFSNSRSEMNVSTLELGDSALYLCAGSTGLAGDTQYFGPGTRLTVL.

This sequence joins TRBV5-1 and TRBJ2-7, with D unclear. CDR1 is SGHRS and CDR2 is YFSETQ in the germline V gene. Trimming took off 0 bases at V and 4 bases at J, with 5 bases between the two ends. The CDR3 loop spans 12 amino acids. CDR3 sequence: CASSLDLYEQYF. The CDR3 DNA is TGCGCCAGCAGCTTGGATCTATACGAGCAGTACTTC.

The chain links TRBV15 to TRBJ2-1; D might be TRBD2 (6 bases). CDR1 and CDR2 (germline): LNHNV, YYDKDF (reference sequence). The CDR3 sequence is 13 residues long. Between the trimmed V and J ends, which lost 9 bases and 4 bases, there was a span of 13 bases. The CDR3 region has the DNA TGTGCCACTCGCGGGGACTTTTACAATGAGCAGTTCTTC. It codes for CATRGDFYNEQFF.

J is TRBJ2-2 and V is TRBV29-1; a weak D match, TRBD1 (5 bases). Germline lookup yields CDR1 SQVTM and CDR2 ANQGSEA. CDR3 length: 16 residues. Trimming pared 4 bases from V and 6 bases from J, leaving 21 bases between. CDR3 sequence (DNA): TGCAGCGTTGTCGGGCAGGGAAAATTGACCGCCGGGGAGCTGTTTTTT. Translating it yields CSVVGQGKLTAGELFF.